The T cell receptor beta chain described here comes from a study of shared clonotypes between healthy human individuals. Per the germline V gene, CDR1 is GTSNPN and CDR2 is SVGIG (reference sequence). CDR3 size: 15 residues. V lost 3 bases and J lost 6; bases outside the gene matches: 10. The method was immunoSEQ multiplex PCR; TCRdb's version includes in-frame clones alone and lacks a portion of them. Among under 1,100,000 clones listed, roughly 74% were seen once. The material sequenced was memory CD4+ T cells from PBMCs. Regarding subset: CD45RA-negative fraction. This clonotype originated in a man younger than 35 in good health. Some clones in this sample may be carry-over from other donors' samples. The chain couples TRBV30 to TRBJ2-2, with 7 positions matching TRBD2. The CDR3 DNA sequence: TGTGCCTGGAGGGGGGGGACGGGACTTGCCGGGGAGCTGTTTTTT. Encoded protein: CAWRGGTGLAGELFF.